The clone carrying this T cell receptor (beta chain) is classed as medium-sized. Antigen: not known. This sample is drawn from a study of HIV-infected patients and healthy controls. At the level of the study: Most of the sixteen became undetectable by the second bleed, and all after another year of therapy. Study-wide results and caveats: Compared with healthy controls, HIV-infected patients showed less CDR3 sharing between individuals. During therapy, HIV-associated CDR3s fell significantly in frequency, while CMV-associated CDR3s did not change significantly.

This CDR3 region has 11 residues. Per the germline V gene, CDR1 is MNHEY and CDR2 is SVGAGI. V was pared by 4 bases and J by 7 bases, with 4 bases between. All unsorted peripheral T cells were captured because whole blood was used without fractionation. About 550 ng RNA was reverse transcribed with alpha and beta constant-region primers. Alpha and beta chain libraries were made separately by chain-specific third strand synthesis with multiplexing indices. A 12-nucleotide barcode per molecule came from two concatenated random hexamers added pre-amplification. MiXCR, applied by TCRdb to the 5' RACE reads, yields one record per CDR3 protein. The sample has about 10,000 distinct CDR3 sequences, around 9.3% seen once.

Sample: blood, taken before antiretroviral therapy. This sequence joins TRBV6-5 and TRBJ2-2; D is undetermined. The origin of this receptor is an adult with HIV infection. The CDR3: CASSWGGELFF. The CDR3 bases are TGTGCCAGCAGTTGGGGCGGGGAGCTGTTTTTT.